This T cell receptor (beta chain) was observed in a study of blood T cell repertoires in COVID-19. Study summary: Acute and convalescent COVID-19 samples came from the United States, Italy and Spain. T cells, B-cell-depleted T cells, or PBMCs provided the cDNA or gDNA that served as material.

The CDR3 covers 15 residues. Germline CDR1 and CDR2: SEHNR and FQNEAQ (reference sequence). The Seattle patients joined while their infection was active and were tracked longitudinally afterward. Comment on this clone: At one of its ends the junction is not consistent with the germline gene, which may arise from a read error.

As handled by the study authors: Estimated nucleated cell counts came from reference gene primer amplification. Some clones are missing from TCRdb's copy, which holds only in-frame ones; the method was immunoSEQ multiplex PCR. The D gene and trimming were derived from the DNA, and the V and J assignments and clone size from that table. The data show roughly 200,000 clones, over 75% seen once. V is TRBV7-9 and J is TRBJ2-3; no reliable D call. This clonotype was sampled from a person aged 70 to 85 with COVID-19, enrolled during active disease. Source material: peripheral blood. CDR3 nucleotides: TGTGCCAGCAGCGTAGCCCTCGGTCTAGCAGATACGCAGTATTTT. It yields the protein CASSVALGLADTQYF. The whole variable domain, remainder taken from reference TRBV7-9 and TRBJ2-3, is DTGVSQNPRHKITKRGQNVTFRCDPISEHNRLYWYRQTLGQGPEFLTYFQNEAQLEKSRLLSDRFSAERPKGSFSTLEIQRTEQGDSAMYLCASSVALGLADTQYFGPGTRLTVL.